These T cell receptor beta chains were read from a single sample in a study of T cell repertoires in cytomegalovirus infection. TCRdb analysed the reads with MiXCR anew, one entry per CDR3 protein. The sample holds roughly 760,000 distinct CDR3 sequences, approximately 40% seen once. The material sequenced was PBMCs. These receptors came from a human donor in good health (CMV status not recorded). Some clones in this sample may be carry-over from other donors' samples. Both conserved end residues are part of each CDR3. The D gene is left open where the match is weak. Clone size, where shown, is once, few, many, or a class for clones that have expanded.

v_gene: TRBV28; abundance: once; j_gene: TRBJ2-7; d_gene: -; CDR3aa: CASSPRAPIYEQYF; CDR3nt: TGTGCCAGCAGTCCACGCGCTCCGATCTACGAGCAGTACTTC
v_gene: TRBV7-9; abundance: -; j_gene: TRBJ2-7; d_gene: -; CDR3aa: CASSYTGLSSYEQYF; CDR3nt: TGTGCCAGCAGCTACACCGGGCTCAGCTCCTACGAGCAGTACTTC
v_gene: TRBV7-6; abundance: -; j_gene: TRBJ2-2; d_gene: TRBD2; CDR3aa: CASRLGGSLVAGDLFF; CDR3nt: TGTGCCAGCCGCCTGGGGGGGAGCCTAGTTGCCGGGGATCTGTTTTTT
v_gene: TRBV14; abundance: -; j_gene: TRBJ1-1; d_gene: TRBD1; CDR3aa: CASSHPGQGARAFF; CDR3nt: TGTGCCAGCAGCCATCCGGGACAGGGGGCAAGAGCTTTCTTT
v_gene: TRBV24-1; abundance: -; j_gene: TRBJ2-5; d_gene: TRBD1; CDR3aa: CATSESGTGSQETQYF; CDR3nt: TGTGCCACCAGTGAGTCCGGGACAGGGTCCCAAGAGACCCAGTACTTC
v_gene: TRBV7-6; abundance: -; j_gene: TRBJ1-5; d_gene: -; CDR3aa: CASSYSAGRGDNQPQHF; CDR3nt: TGTGCCAGCAGCTATTCGGCAGGGCGGGGGGACAATCAGCCCCAGCATTTT
v_gene: TRBV7-8; abundance: many; j_gene: TRBJ2-1; d_gene: TRBD2; CDR3aa: CASSSGRLAGYNEQFF; CDR3nt: TGTGCCAGCAGCTCTGGTCGGCTAGCGGGGTACAATGAGCAGTTCTTC
v_gene: TRBV6-8; abundance: -; j_gene: TRBJ2-5; d_gene: -; CDR3aa: CASGPVPETQYF; CDR3nt: TGTGCCAGCGGGCCGGTGCCGGAGACCCAGTACTTC
v_gene: TRBV6-5; abundance: -; j_gene: TRBJ1-1; d_gene: TRBD1; CDR3aa: CASSYTGTGDLAFF; CDR3nt: TGTGCCAGCAGTTACACCGGGACAGGGGATTTGGCTTTCTTT
v_gene: TRBV7-9; abundance: once; j_gene: TRBJ1-1; d_gene: TRBD1; CDR3aa: CASSLLDRGPPFF; CDR3nt: TGTGCCAGCAGCTTACTCGACAGGGGCCCTCCTTTCTTT
v_gene: TRBV30; abundance: few; j_gene: TRBJ1-2; d_gene: -; CDR3aa: CAWSVLGFYGYTF; CDR3nt: TGTGCCTGGAGTGTACTGGGATTCTATGGCTACACCTTC
v_gene: TRBV28; abundance: many; j_gene: TRBJ2-5; d_gene: TRBD2; CDR3aa: CASIPLAGGTQYF; CDR3nt: TGTGCCAGCATCCCCCTAGCGGGAGGGACCCAGTACTTC
v_gene: TRBV7-2; abundance: many; j_gene: TRBJ1-2; d_gene: -; CDR3aa: CASSLKQGNLYGYTF; CDR3nt: TGTGCCAGCAGCTTAAAGCAGGGCAACCTCTATGGCTACACCTTC
v_gene: TRBV4-3; abundance: -; j_gene: TRBJ2-1; d_gene: -; CDR3aa: CASSPVPVSSTYNEQFF; CDR3nt: TGCGCCAGCAGCCCGGTCCCAGTCTCCTCAACCTACAATGAGCAGTTCTTC
v_gene: TRBV6-5; abundance: few; j_gene: TRBJ2-1; d_gene: -; CDR3aa: CASSYSMGEKWNEQFF; CDR3nt: TGTGCCAGCAGTTACTCGATGGGGGAGAAGTGGAATGAGCAGTTCTTC
v_gene: TRBV2; abundance: -; j_gene: TRBJ2-7; d_gene: -; CDR3aa: CASSEGGGPPYEQYF; CDR3nt: TGTGCCAGCAGTGAAGGGGGCGGGCCCCCCTACGAGCAGTACTTC
v_gene: TRBV20-1; abundance: -; j_gene: TRBJ2-7; d_gene: TRBD2; CDR3aa: CSAGRREGHEQYF; CDR3nt: TGCAGTGCTGGCCGGCGGGAGGGGCACGAGCAGTACTTC
v_gene: TRBV12-5; abundance: few; j_gene: TRBJ2-1; d_gene: -; CDR3aa: CASGLGGLGEQFF; CDR3nt: TGTGCTAGTGGTTTGGGGGGTTTAGGTGAGCAGTTCTTC
v_gene: TRBV12-3/TRBV12-4; abundance: many; j_gene: TRBJ1-2; d_gene: TRBD1; CDR3aa: CASSLATPGTDYGYTF; CDR3nt: TGTGCCAGCAGTTTAGCTACCCCCGGGACAGACTATGGCTACACCTTC
v_gene: TRBV4-2; abundance: many; j_gene: TRBJ2-1; d_gene: -; CDR3aa: CASSPDWGPEQFF; CDR3nt: TGTGCCAGCAGCCCTGATTGGGGCCCTGAGCAGTTCTTC